These T cell receptor beta chains were read from a single sample in a study of shared clonotypes between healthy human individuals. Libraries were prepared by immunoSEQ multiplex PCR; TCRdb keeps only in-frame clonotypes and omits some of them. The sample shows a few hundred thousand clones, more than 95% of them seen only once. Source material: naive CD4+ T cells sorted from blood. Source of these receptors: a woman in her 30s in good health. The CDR3 runs from the conserved cysteine through the conserved F or W. D genes are given only for firm matches. The listing skips clone size in some rows; elsewhere it reads once, few, many or a size class.

J gene	clone size	V gene	D gene	CDR3 protein	CDR3 DNA
TRBJ2-7	.	TRBV11-2	TRBD2	CASSLLGTSGRSYEQYF	TGTGCCAGCAGCTTATTAGGGACTAGCGGGAGATCCTACGAGCAGTACTTC
TRBJ2-7	.	TRBV9	TRBD1	CASSVSGQAYEQYF	TGTGCCAGCAGCGTCTCGGGACAGGCCTACGAGCAGTACTTC
TRBJ1-2	.	TRBV28	.	CASRVSSNYGYTF	TGTGCCAGCAGGGTCTCATCTAACTATGGCTACACCTTC
TRBJ2-5	.	TRBV29-1	.	CSVAGSPSRGTQYF	TGCAGCGTAGCCGGGAGCCCCTCAAGAGGGACCCAGTACTTC
TRBJ1-3	.	TRBV5-1	.	CASSYYGETTGNTIYF	TGCGCCAGCAGCTATTACGGGGAAACCACTGGAAACACCATATATTTT
TRBJ2-7	.	TRBV7-9	.	CASSLEGPGPYEQYF	TGTGCCAGCAGCTTAGAGGGTCCAGGGCCCTACGAGCAGTACTTC
TRBJ1-2	.	TRBV7-9	.	CASGPYGYTF	TGTGCCAGCGGCCCATATGGCTACACCTTC
TRBJ1-2	.	TRBV5-1	.	CASRGDYGYTF	TGCGCCAGCAGGGGTGACTATGGCTACACCTTC
TRBJ2-1	.	TRBV28	.	CASSPHRTRYNEQFF	TGTGCCAGCAGTCCCCACAGGACAAGATACAATGAGCAGTTCTTC
TRBJ2-3	.	TRBV6-1	.	CASSEAMDTQYF	TGTGCCAGCAGTGAAGCGATGGATACGCAGTATTTT
TRBJ2-7	.	TRBV7-2	.	CASRYPGRHYEQYF	TGTGCCAGCAGATATCCGGGACGCCACTACGAGCAGTACTTC
TRBJ1-4	once	TRBV2	.	CASSEASQNNEKLFF	TGTGCCAGCAGTGAAGCTTCGCAGAACAATGAAAAACTGTTTTTT
TRBJ2-7	.	TRBV28	.	CASRQGGSPGEQYF	TGTGCCAGCAGGCAGGGGGGGTCCCCCGGCGAGCAGTACTTC
TRBJ1-6	.	TRBV5-1	.	CASSPGGPRTGSNNSPLHF	TGCGCCAGCAGCCCGGGCGGACCACGTACAGGATCTAATAATTCACCCCTCCACTTT
TRBJ1-6	.	TRBV4-1	.	CASSRLIAGFGTPLHF	TGCGCCAGCAGCCGGCTAATAGCGGGCTTCGGGACTCCCCTCCACTTT
TRBJ2-1	.	TRBV5-1	TRBD2	CASNPSGRAHEQFF	TGCGCCAGCAACCCTAGCGGGAGGGCCCATGAGCAGTTCTTC
TRBJ2-1	.	TRBV21-1	.	CASSKAQTSGRAGDEQFF	TGTGCCAGCAGCAAAGCTCAGACTAGCGGGAGGGCGGGAGATGAGCAGTTCTTC
TRBJ1-2	.	TRBV19	.	CASSIMGGYGYTF	TGTGCCAGTAGTATAATGGGCGGTTATGGCTACACCTTC
TRBJ2-7	.	TRBV27	TRBD2	CASSSGLAGGAYEQYF	TGTGCCAGCAGCTCAGGGCTAGCGGGAGGTGCCTACGAGCAGTACTTC
TRBJ2-1	.	TRBV7-2	TRBD1	CASSLLYGTGKNEQFF	TGTGCCAGCAGCCTATTGTATGGGACAGGGAAGAATGAGCAGTTCTTC
TRBJ2-5	.	TRBV7-8	.	CASSLDDLRQTQYF	TGTGCCAGCAGCTTAGACGACCTTAGGCAGACCCAGTACTTC
TRBJ1-2	once	TRBV6-4	.	CASSVERGSGYTF	TGTGCCAGCAGTGTCGAGAGGGGTAGTGGCTACACCTTC
TRBJ2-7	.	TRBV18	TRBD1	CASSPGQGSEQYF	TGTGCCAGCTCACCGGGACAGGGTAGCGAGCAGTACTTC
TRBJ1-2	.	TRBV5-1	.	CASSSGTLGDGYTF	TGCGCCAGCAGCTCTGGGACCCTGGGGGATGGCTACACCTTC
TRBJ2-4	.	TRBV30	TRBD1	CASGGNKNIQYF	TGTGCCTCAGGGGGTAACAAAAACATTCAGTACTTC
TRBJ1-2	.	TRBV11-3	.	CASRNKDMRGTDYGYTF	TGTGCCAGCAGAAACAAGGACATGCGGGGGACGGACTATGGCTACACCTTC
TRBJ2-3	.	TRBV19	TRBD2	CASSRKRGWDTQYF	TGTGCCAGTAGTAGAAAGCGGGGGTGGGATACGCAGTATTTT
TRBJ1-6	.	TRBV28	.	CASSPPNYPNSPLHF	TGTGCCAGCAGTCCCCCCAACTATCCTAATTCACCCCTCCACTTT
TRBJ1-5	.	TRBV6-6	.	CASSKDSGPQHF	TGTGCCAGCAGCAAGGACAGTGGGCCCCAGCATTTT
TRBJ2-1	once	TRBV11-3	.	CASSLEGEQFF	TGTGCCAGCAGCTTAGAAGGTGAGCAGTTCTTC
TRBJ2-3	.	TRBV6-5	.	CASRTGIVTDTQYF	TGTGCCAGCAGAACGGGAATTGTCACAGATACGCAGTATTTT
TRBJ2-3	.	TRBV19	.	CASSIGTFASTDTQYF	TGTGCCAGTAGTATAGGAACATTTGCTAGCACAGATACGCAGTATTTT
TRBJ2-2	.	TRBV7-9	.	CASSLAQNTGELFF	TGTGCCAGCAGCTTAGCCCAGAACACCGGGGAGCTGTTTTTT
TRBJ2-3	once	TRBV19	TRBD2	CASSLRLAGVTDTQYF	TGTGCCAGTAGTCTTAGACTAGCGGGAGTAACAGATACGCAGTATTTT
TRBJ2-5	.	TRBV11-2	TRBD2	CASSLVSGRARETQYF	TGTGCCAGCAGCTTAGTATCCGGGAGGGCCAGGGAGACCCAGTACTTC
TRBJ1-3	.	TRBV5-4	TRBD1	CASSRDRAGNTIYF	TGTGCCAGCAGCCGTGACAGGGCTGGAAACACCATATATTTT
TRBJ2-2	.	TRBV30	.	CAWSDQNTGELFF	TGTGCCTGGAGTGACCAGAACACCGGGGAGCTGTTTTTT
TRBJ2-1	once	TRBV19	TRBD2	CASSRTSGRVDEQFF	TGTGCCAGTAGCCGAACTAGCGGGAGGGTCGATGAGCAGTTCTTC
TRBJ2-7	.	TRBV11-3	TRBD2	CASSHGEAGFYEQYF	TGTGCCAGCAGCCACGGAGAAGCGGGATTTTACGAGCAGTACTTC
TRBJ2-7	.	TRBV28	.	CASSSYIYEQYF	TGTGCCAGCAGTTCTTATATATACGAGCAGTACTTC
TRBJ1-1	once	TRBV19	.	CATTTENTEAFF	TGTGCCACAACGACAGAAAACACTGAAGCTTTCTTT
TRBJ1-1	.	TRBV19	.	CASSIPQKNTEAFF	TGTGCCAGTAGTATTCCCCAGAAGAACACTGAAGCTTTCTTT
TRBJ2-1	.	TRBV2	TRBD2	CASSRTSPSYNEQFF	TGTGCCAGCAGTAGGACTAGCCCTTCCTACAATGAGCAGTTCTTC